This T cell receptor (beta chain) appears in the sequencing data of a study of blood T cells in healthy people across ages (dated by TCRdb to 2015 to 2017). About the study as a whole: In model experiments, template switching captured roughly one uniquely barcoded TCR beta cDNA molecule for every two T cells. Two additional independent replicas of 1 million unique cDNA reads from the same blood draw were analyzed for two donors (one aged 18 to 30 and one aged 80 or older). Using deep sequencing normalized with unique cDNA molecular identifiers, the study measured how TCR beta repertoire diversity changes with age. Donors were grouped into four age groups: young (average approximately 15 years), middle-aged (about 38), aged (around 62) and long-lived (less than 85). Findings and caveats that apply to the study as a whole: Observed TCR beta diversity per million T cells fell roughly linearly with age, and a significant reduction was already apparent by age roughly 40. Bulk unsorted PBMC profiling prevented conclusive comparison of naive and antigen-experienced compartments. Observed TCR beta diversity correlated strongly with the percentage of naive T cells measured by flow cytometry. The long-lived group showed more naive CD4+ T cells, fewer expanded clones and increased TCR diversity than the aged group, suggesting age selection. The CMV infection status of donors was not known, potentially confounding age-related changes in expanded clonotypes. Estimates of total diversity from one million sequenced T cells were regarded as lower bounds and underestimates.

Clipping removes 3 bases from V and 2 bases from J, with 7 as the unmatched junction base count. Its CDR3 holds 15 amino acids, cysteine through phenylalanine. Only CDR3 DNA remains: 45 bases, in frame from the first base. As encoded in the germline V gene, CDR1 is MDHEN while CDR2 is SYDVKM. The 35 to 40 donors, aged 6 to 90 years, were systemically healthy Caucasian individuals from Russia. About 10 milliliters of peripheral blood were drawn from each donor into EDTA-treated Vacutainer tubes. PBMCs were isolated by Ficoll-Paque density-gradient centrifugation, with at least 6.5 million obtained per sample. Trizol reagent was used to extract total RNA from PBMCs, with at least 5 micrograms per sample. For every donor, flow cytometry on a PBMC aliquot measured the percentage of naive CD45RAhigh/CD27high T cells. Library preparation used 5' RACE. Data came from an Illumina HiSeq 2500. A second about 6 to 11 cycle PCR used a sample-barcoded 5' primer and a J-beta primer mix. Each TCR beta cDNA molecule received a unique molecular identifier from a template-switch 5' adaptor carrying 12 random nucleotides. At least 3 million CDR3-containing paired-end reads were obtained from each sample. All of the RNA was converted into first-strand cDNA using the Mint cDNA synthesis kit, with a TRBC-specific oligonucleotide serving as the primer. After uracil-DNA glycosylase treatment, a first 18-cycle PCR used universal primers M1SS and BC2_uni_R on all cDNA. As for the authors' bioinformatics: Each sample was normalized by randomly selecting 1 million high-quality reads, each carrying a distinct molecular identifier. Instead of being binned into consensus sequences, reads that shared molecular identifiers were thrown out. CDR3 identification, clonotype clustering and error correction used MiTCR with a Q25 quality threshold and the strictest error-elimination algorithm. A nonparametric unseen species model using Euler transformation provided a lower-bound estimate of total TCR beta diversity. TCRdb reran the public reads through fastp at Q25 and MiXCR, keeping productive beta chains. Rows matching on CDR3 protein sequence are summarized as one entry with the most common DNA and genes. None of the V and J calls come from the authors' own analysis; TCRdb made them. In this sample the table shows some 1,000,000 distinct CDR3 sequences, roughly a quarter of which occur a single time. Jointly, the top ten make up about 0.8% of the sample.

This clonotype occurred a few times. Its antigen is still unknown. Per-base qualities were not stored, and no clone one base away is much larger. The data were also submitted as part of a second study, on T cells of mothers and their children. The second paper further reports: Donors were nine systemically healthy Caucasian individuals: three mothers and their six children. cDNA synthesis used all of the extracted RNA, with roughly 1.5 ug of RNA in each 15 ul reaction. In the second PCR, sample barcodes and 2-4 random nucleotides were introduced via the M1S primer. Over 8 million TCR beta CDR3 reads came from each mother, compared with millions of reads from each child. Thymic selection similarly shapes TCR recombination output in related and unrelated pairs, with minor effect from inherited differences. Related mother-child pairs always showed normalized repertoire overlap that was slightly higher than in unrelated mother-child pairs, though the difference was never significant. Persistent microchimeric T cell clones were not detected, at a sensitivity of approximately 100 clones per million clonotypes. Deep NGS was used in the study to compare the TCR beta repertoires of mothers and children and to look for features that separate related mother-child pairs from unrelated individuals. Mothers averaged about 37 +/- 4 years of age and children averaged about 10 +/- 4 years. After adapter ligation with NEBNext reagents, the libraries were sequenced on Illumina HiSeq 2000 with 100+100 nt paired-end reads. To prevent cross-contamination, the mother and child libraries were prepared one month apart and sequenced in separate runs. For each donor, between roughly 500,000 and 2,300,000 distinct TCR beta clonotypes were identified. Naive TCR beta clonotypes were estimated from low-frequency clonotypes matched to each donor's FACS-determined naive share, without sorting.

This chain is built from TRBV28 and TRBJ2-7; a stretch of 7 junction bases matches TRBD2. The sequence derives from a girl aged 2-10 years in good health. Sequencing used blood. The nucleotide sequence reads as follows: TGTGCCAGCAGTTTGGAAACAGCGGGGACCTACGAGCAGTACTTC. It is translated as CASSLETAGTYEQYF.